This TCR beta chain was sequenced during a study of CD8 T cells in Susac syndrome. The ends were cut back, 0 bases at V and 0 bases at J, with 12 bases in the middle. Germline lookup yields CDR1 SGHAT and CDR2 FQNNGV. There are 16 residues in the CDR3. Random-hexamer reverse transcription was applied to roughly 0.5 to 1 ug RNA. Amplification of TCR beta CDR3 by immunoSEQ multiplex PCR spanned 54 Vbeta and 13 Jbeta. TCRdb redid the calling of the immunoSEQ multiplex PCR reads with MiXCR, one entry per CDR3 protein. Of around 150,000 distinct CDR3 sequences listed, approximately 95% are singletons. Sequencing of TCR beta, carried out with a high-throughput approach, was applied to CD8+ and CD4+ T cells from the blood.

What was sequenced was CD8+ T cells from PBMCs. This TCR was sampled from a human donor in good health. The chain couples TRBV11-2 to TRBJ2-7; perhaps D is TRBD1 or TRBD2 (5 bases each). CDR3 loop: CASSLDTGRYSYEQYF. The DNA of the CDR3 is TGTGCCAGCAGCTTAGATACGGGACGCTACTCCTACGAGCAGTACTTC. The full variable domain, with the rest looked up from reference TRBV11-2 and TRBJ2-7, is EAGVAQSPRYKIIEKRQSVAFWCNPISGHATLYWYQQILGQGPKLLIQFQNNGVVDDSQLPKDRFSAERLKGVDSTLKIQPAKLEDSAVYLCASSLDTGRYSYEQYFGPGTRLTVT.